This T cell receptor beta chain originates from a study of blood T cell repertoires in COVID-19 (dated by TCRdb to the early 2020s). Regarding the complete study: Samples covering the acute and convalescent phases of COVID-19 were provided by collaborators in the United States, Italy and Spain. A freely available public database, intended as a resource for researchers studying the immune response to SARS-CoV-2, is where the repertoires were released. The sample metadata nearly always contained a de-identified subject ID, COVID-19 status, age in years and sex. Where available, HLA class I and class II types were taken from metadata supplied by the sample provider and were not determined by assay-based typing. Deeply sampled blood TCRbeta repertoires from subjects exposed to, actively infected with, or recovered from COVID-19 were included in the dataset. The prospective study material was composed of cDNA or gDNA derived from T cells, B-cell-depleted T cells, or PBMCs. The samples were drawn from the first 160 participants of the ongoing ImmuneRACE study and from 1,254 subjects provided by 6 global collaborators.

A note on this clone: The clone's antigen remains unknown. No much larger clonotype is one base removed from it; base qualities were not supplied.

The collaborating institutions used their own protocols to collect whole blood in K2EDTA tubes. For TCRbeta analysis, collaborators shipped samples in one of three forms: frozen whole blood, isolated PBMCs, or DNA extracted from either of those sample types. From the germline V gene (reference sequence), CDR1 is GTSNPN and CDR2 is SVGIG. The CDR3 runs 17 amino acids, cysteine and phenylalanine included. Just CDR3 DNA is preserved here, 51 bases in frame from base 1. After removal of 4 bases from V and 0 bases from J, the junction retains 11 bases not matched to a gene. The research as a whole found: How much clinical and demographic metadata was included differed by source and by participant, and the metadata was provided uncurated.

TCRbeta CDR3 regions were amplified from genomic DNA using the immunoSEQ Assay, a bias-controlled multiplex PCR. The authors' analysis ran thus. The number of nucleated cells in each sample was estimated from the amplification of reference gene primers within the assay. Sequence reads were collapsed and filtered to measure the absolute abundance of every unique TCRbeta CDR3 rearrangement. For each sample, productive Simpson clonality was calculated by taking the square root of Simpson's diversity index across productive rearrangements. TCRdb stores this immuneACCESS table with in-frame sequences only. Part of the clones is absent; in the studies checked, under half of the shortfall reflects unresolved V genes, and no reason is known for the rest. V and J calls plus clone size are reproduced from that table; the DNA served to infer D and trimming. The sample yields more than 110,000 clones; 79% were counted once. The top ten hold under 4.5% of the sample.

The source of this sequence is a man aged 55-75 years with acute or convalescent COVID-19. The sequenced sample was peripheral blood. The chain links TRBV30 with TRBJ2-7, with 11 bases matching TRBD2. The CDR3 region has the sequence CAWTPLGLAVSSYEQYF. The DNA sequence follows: TGTGCCTGGACTCCCCTGGGACTAGCGGTTAGCTCCTACGAGCAGTACTTC.